This TCR beta chain appears in the sequencing data of a study of T cells in Graves' hyperthyroidism and ophthalmopathy. Together with thyroid ultrasound, orbital computed tomography, serum thyroxine and TRAb, clinical symptoms were used for diagnoses. Using around 10 ml of fresh peripheral blood, PBMCs were prepared. CDR3 length equals 16 residues. CDR1 and CDR2 (germline): SSHAT, FNYEAQ (reference sequence). Findings and caveats of the study: Most thyroid-expanded clonotypes above 0.001 were also found in blood.

Ten or more counts support this clonotype. Its antigen is unidentified. A junction end diverges from the germline sequence, so it may reflect a read error. RNA transcripts were the template for amplifying TCR beta CDR3 regions. A first-round RT-PCR of the TCR CDR3 used the HTBI primer set. TCRdb analysed the multiplex PCR reads with MiXCR anew, one entry per CDR3 protein. The data show roughly 600,000 distinct CDR3 sequences, roughly 15% seen once. Source material: blood. This TCR derives from a woman in her forties or fifties with Graves' ophthalmopathy. The V and J genes are TRBV7-7 and TRBJ2-1; 10 bases match TRBD2. CDR3 protein: CASSKTSGTAYNEQFF. The CDR3 bases are TGTGCTAGCAGCAAAACTAGCGGGACCGCCTACAATGAGCAGTTCTTC.